Shown below are 4 T cell receptor beta chains from a single sample sequenced in a study of T cells in localized non-small cell lung cancer. The method was immunoSEQ multiplex PCR; TCRdb's version includes in-frame clones alone and lacks a portion of them. In the table there are tens of thousands of clones, around 93% of which are singletons. Sequencing used peripheral blood, obtained before any cancer treatment. The receptors were gathered from a female donor of 60 years or more with stage I lung adenocarcinoma.

The genes are TRBV18 and TRBJ2-5; D possibly corresponds to TRBD1 (6 bases). In germline, CDR1 is KGHSH, CDR2 LQKENI. This CDR3 spans 15 amino acids. V gave up 3 bases and J gave up 2 bases, with 13 bases separating them. CDR3 DNA: TGTGCCAGCTCACCCCTTACAGGGAAGCAAGAGACCCAGTACTTC. Protein product: CASSPLTGKQETQYF.

The rearrangement links TRBV28 to TRBJ1-5, with 7 nucleotides matching TRBD1. The CDR3 is made up of 15 amino acids. Germline CDR1 MDHEN, CDR2 SYDVKM. V lost 5 bases to trimming and J lost 0 bases; unmatched junction nucleotides: 4. Here the CDR3 DNA reads TGTGCCAGCAGTCGGGGGACAGATAGCAATCAGCCCCAGCATTTT. Translating gives CASSRGTDSNQPQHF.

The table lists this clone with a count of one. J is TRBJ1-5 and V is TRBV7-8; D uncertain. V was pared by 1 base and J by 10 bases, with 11 bases between. The CDR3 has 13 amino acids. Germline CDR1 and CDR2: SGHVS and FQNEAQ. The CDR3 here is CASSLEEDIPQHF. The CDR3 nucleotides are TGTGCCAGCAGCTTAGAGGAGGATATTCCCCAGCATTTT.

This clone appeared once. The chain uses TRBV7-2 and TRBJ2-7; the match to TRBD2 covers 12 bases. The CDR3 has 15 residues. CDR1 is SGHTA, CDR2 FQGNSA, per germline. The V gene end was trimmed by 5 bases and the J gene end by 2 bases; junction bases not matched to a gene: 4. The DNA for the CDR3 is TGTGCCAGCAGCCGAACTAGCGGGGGGCCCTACGAGCAGTACTTC. This gives the protein CASSRTSGGPYEQYF.